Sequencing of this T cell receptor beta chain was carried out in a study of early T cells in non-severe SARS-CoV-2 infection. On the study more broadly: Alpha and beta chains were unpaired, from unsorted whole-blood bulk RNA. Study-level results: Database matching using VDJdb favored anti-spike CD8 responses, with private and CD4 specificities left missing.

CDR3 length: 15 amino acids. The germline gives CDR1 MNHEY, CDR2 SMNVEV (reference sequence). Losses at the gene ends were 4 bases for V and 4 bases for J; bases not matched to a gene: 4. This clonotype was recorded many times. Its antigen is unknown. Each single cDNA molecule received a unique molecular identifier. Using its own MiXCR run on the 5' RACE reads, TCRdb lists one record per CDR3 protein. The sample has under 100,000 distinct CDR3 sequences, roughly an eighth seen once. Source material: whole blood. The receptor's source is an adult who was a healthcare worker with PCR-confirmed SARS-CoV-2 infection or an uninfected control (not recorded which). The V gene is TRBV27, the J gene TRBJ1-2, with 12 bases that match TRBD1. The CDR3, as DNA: TGTGCCAGCAGTTCCGGGACAGGGGGCCCCTATGGCTACACCTTC. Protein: CASSSGTGGPYGYTF.